This T cell receptor (beta chain) came from a study of blood T cells in healthy people across ages (dated by TCRdb to between 2015 and 2016). Notes on the research overall: In model experiments, template switching captured roughly one uniquely barcoded TCR beta cDNA molecule for every two T cells. Using deep sequencing normalized with unique cDNA molecular identifiers, the study measured how TCR beta repertoire diversity changes with age. The donors were divided into four age groups: young (average approximately 17 years), middle-aged (approximately 39), aged (approximately 62) and long-lived (roughly 88). For two donors (one aged 18 to 30 and one aged 80 or older), the study analyzed two additional independent replicas of 1 million unique cDNA reads from the same blood draw.

The paper's findings and limits, for the study overall: Estimates of total diversity based on one million sequenced T cells were considered lower bounds and underestimates. Donor CMV infection status was unknown, potentially confounding age-related changes in expanded clonotypes. Observed TCR beta diversity per million T cells fell roughly linearly with age, and a significant reduction was already apparent by age around 44. A strong correlation was found between observed TCR beta diversity and the percentage of naive T cells measured by flow cytometry. The long-lived group showed more naive CD4+ T cells, fewer expanded clones and increased TCR diversity than the aged group, suggesting age selection. Since profiling was done on bulk unsorted PBMCs, naive and antigen-experienced compartments could not be conclusively compared.

This clonotype was counted only a few times. Its binding antigen is unknown. No much larger clone exists at a distance of one base, and base qualities are not known. The roughly 39 donors, aged about 6 to 100 years, were systemically healthy Caucasian individuals from Russia. About 10 milliliters of peripheral blood were collected from each donor into EDTA-treated Vacutainer tubes. Ficoll-Paque density-gradient centrifugation was used to isolate PBMCs, with at least 6 million obtained per sample. Total RNA, at least 6 micrograms per sample, was extracted from PBMCs with Trizol reagent. Naive CD45RAhigh/CD27high T cell percentages were measured by flow cytometry on a PBMC aliquot from every donor. The library was produced with 5' RACE. Sequenced on an Illumina HiSeq 2500. The second PCR ran for roughly 7 to 12 cycles and used a J-beta primer mix along with a sample-barcoded 5' primer. A unique molecular identifier was introduced onto each TCR beta cDNA molecule by a template-switch 5' adaptor carrying 12 random nucleotides. Each sample yielded at least 2.5 million CDR3-containing paired-end reads. The Mint cDNA synthesis kit, primed by a TRBC-specific oligonucleotide, was used to synthesize first-strand cDNA from all RNA. All cDNA was treated with uracil-DNA glycosylase and then went through a first 18-cycle PCR with the universal primers M1SS and BC2_uni_R. The authors' analysis ran thus. Each sample was normalized by randomly selecting 1 million high-quality reads, each carrying a distinct molecular identifier. Instead of being binned into consensus sequences, reads with shared molecular identifiers were discarded. CDR3 identification, clonotype clustering and error correction used MiTCR with a Q25 quality threshold and the strictest error-elimination algorithm. A nonparametric unseen species model with Euler transformation was used to estimate lower-bound total TCR beta diversity. The public reads were run again by TCRdb, first through fastp at Q25 and then through MiXCR, and only productive beta chains were kept. A single entry per CDR3 protein holds the most common genes and DNA from its merged rows. The V and J calls were determined by TCRdb, not by the authors. Across this sample there are around 1,000,000 distinct CDR3 sequences, with approximately 25% seen only once. The ten largest make up about 0.8% of the sample.

V and J lose 6 bases and 0 bases, and a span of 12 bases separates them. Based on the germline V gene (reference sequence), the CDR1 and CDR2 sequences are DFQATT and SNEGSKA. Taken from cysteine to phenylalanine, the CDR3 has 13 residues. The entry retains the CDR3 DNA only, 39 bases that are in frame from base 1. These data were also reused for a study on T cells of mothers and their children. Per that second paper: Nine systemically healthy Caucasian individuals, comprising three mothers and their six children, were included as donors. cDNA synthesis consumed the entire amount of extracted RNA, loaded at 1.5 ug RNA in each 15 ul reaction. Sample barcodes and 2-4 random nucleotides were added via the M1S primer in the second PCR. Over 8.5 million TCR beta CDR3 reads were obtained for each mother, and 2.5 million to 3 million reads were obtained for each child. Thymic selection shapes the output of TCR recombination in a similar way in related and unrelated pairs, and inherited differences have a minor effect. Related mother-child pairs always showed normalized repertoire overlap that was slightly higher than in unrelated mother-child pairs, though the difference was never significant. Persistent microchimeric T cell clones were not detected, at a sensitivity of approximately 100 clones per million clonotypes. Deep NGS was used in the study to compare the TCR beta repertoires of mothers and children and to look for features that separate related mother-child pairs from unrelated individuals. Mothers averaged 40 +/- 4 years of age and children averaged approximately 11 +/- 4 years. Libraries were sequenced on Illumina HiSeq 2000 with 100+100 nt paired-end reads after adapter ligation with NEBNext reagents. To prevent cross-contamination, the mother and child libraries were prepared one month apart and sequenced in separate runs. Between about 500,000 and 2,300,000 distinct TCR beta clonotypes were identified per donor. Naive TCR beta clonotypes were estimated from low-frequency clonotypes matched to each donor's FACS-determined naive share, without sorting.

The sample taken for sequencing was blood. The TCR comes from a girl aged 2-9 years in good health. Recombination connected TRBV20-1 to TRBJ2-7; the D gene is unclear. The CDR3 is CSAGRVSSYEQYF. The DNA sequence is as follows: TGCAGTGCCGGACGGGTAAGCTCCTACGAGCAGTACTTC.